This passage covers 24 T cell receptor beta chains from one sample sequenced in a study of CD8+ T cells in alopecia areata. As the sequencing template, cDNA was produced by extracting RNA and reverse transcribing it. Sequencing was performed with immunoSEQ multiplex PCR; in TCRdb, only in-frame clones are kept and a portion is missing. The sample consists of 150,000 or so clones, 40% to 50% of them appearing once. Sequenced input: CD4+ T cells sorted from blood. These receptors were obtained from a human donor with alopecia areata.

The V and J genes are TRBV7-2 and TRBJ1-2, with TRBD1 matching over 8 bases. With V trimmed by 6 bases and J by 8 bases, 11 bases remained unmatched. The CDR3 spans 14 residues. The germline V gene has CDR1 SGHTA and CDR2 FQGNSA. CDR3 in amino acids: CASSPRRTGKGYTF. CDR3 nucleotides: TGTGCCAGCAGTCCCCGTCGGACAGGGAAAGGCTACACCTTC.

This rearrangement joins TRBV28 to TRBJ2-2; D not resolved. The ends were cut back, 5 bases at V and 6 bases at J, with 10 bases in the middle. CDR1 and CDR2 from the germline V gene are MDHEN and SYDVKM. The CDR3 has 13 residues. CDR3 sequence: CASSGLIAGELFF. The CDR3 DNA sequence: TGTGCCAGCAGTGGGCTTATCGCCGGGGAGCTGTTTTTT.

The V call is TRBV7-6, the J call TRBJ2-5; 14 bases fit TRBD2. This CDR3 spans 18 amino acids. The germline V gene encodes CDR1 SGHVS and CDR2 FNYEAQ. The J segment lost 5 bases and the V segment lost 1 base, leaving 9 bases of the junction unmatched. CDR3 sequence reads: CASSLGLAGGPSGETQYF. The CDR3 bases are TGTGCCAGCAGCTTAGGACTAGCGGGAGGGCCCTCGGGGGAGACCCAGTACTTC. The variable domain in full, completed from reference TRBV7-6 and TRBJ2-5, reads GAGVSQSPRYKVTKRGQDVALRCDPISGHVSLYWYRQALGQGPEFLTYFNYEAQQDKSGLPNDRFSAERPEGSISTLTIQRTEQRDSAMYRCASSLGLAGGPSGETQYFGPGTRLLVL.

This chain joins TRBV7-2 and TRBJ2-7; either TRBD1 or TRBD2 may fit D (5 bases each). The CDR3 consists of 13 residues. V lost 6 bases and J lost 0, with 9 bases in between. CDR1 is SGHTA, CDR2 FQGNSA, per germline. CDR3 sequence (DNA): TGTGCCAGCAGACCGAGGGGCTCCTACGAGCAGTACTTC. It yields the protein CASRPRGSYEQYF.

This clone was detected a few times. The chain recombines TRBV28 with TRBJ1-3; a possible D gene is TRBD1 (6 bases). CDR3 length equals 12 residues. The V gene's germline CDR1 is MDHEN and CDR2 SYDVKM. The V end lost 8 bases, the J end lost 2 bases, and 7 bases lay between the germline ends. In DNA, the CDR3 is TGTGCCAGCCAGGGGCCTGGAAACACCATATATTTT. Protein: CASQGPGNTIYF.

The CDR3 DNA sequence: TGTGCCAGCAGCCGCTATTCGGGAGCGAACACCGGGGAGCTGTTTTTT. This gives the protein CASSRYSGANTGELFF. The J gene is TRBJ2-2, the V gene TRBV14, with D possibly matching TRBD2 (6 bases). With 4 bases removed from V and 0 bases from J, the gap between germline ends came to 12 bases. CDR1 SGHDN and CDR2 FVKESK come from the germline V gene. This CDR3 has 16 residues. Using reference TRBV14 and TRBJ2-2 for the parts outside the CDR3, the full variable domain is EAGVTQFPSHSVIEKGQTVTLRCDPISGHDNLYWYRRVMGKEIKFLLHFVKESKQDESGMPNNRFLAERTGGTYSTLKVQPAELEDSGVYFCASSRYSGANTGELFFGEGSRLTVL.

The V call is TRBV28, the J call TRBJ2-3, with 7 bases matching TRBD2. This CDR3 has 14 amino acids. Germline values: CDR1 MDHEN, CDR2 SYDVKM. V was clipped by 10 bases and J by 1 base; unmatched bases: 8. Written as DNA, the CDR3 is TGTGCCACCAGGAGCGGGACCCGCACAGATACGCAGTATTTT. Translated: CATRSGTRTDTQYF.

For the CDR3, the DNA is TGTGCCAGCAGTTTACGACAGGCCCGGACTGAAGCTTTCTTT. Residues: CASSLRQARTEAFF. This chain uses TRBV27 with TRBJ1-1, with D perhaps matching TRBD1 (6 bases). Germline V gene sequence: CDR1 MNHEY, CDR2 SMNVEV (reference sequence). Between the trimmed V and J ends, which lost 2 bases and 5 bases, there was a span of 12 bases. This CDR3 contains 14 residues.

The V and J genes are TRBV28 and TRBJ1-2; D is ambiguous. CDR3 length equals 13 residues. Germline assignment: CDR1 MDHEN and CDR2 SYDVKM. V was clipped by 6 bases and J by 4 bases, with 12 bases between them. The CDR3 DNA is TGTGCCAGCAGCTCGTACACCCCCTATGGCTACACCTTC. Its protein is CASSSYTPYGYTF.

V gene TRBV27 combines with J gene TRBJ2-5, with D possibly being TRBD1 (6 bases). Germline assignment: CDR1 MNHEY and CDR2 SMNVEV (reference sequence). Trimming took off 7 bases at V and 4 bases at J, with 19 bases between the two ends. The CDR3 runs to 15 residues. CDR3 bases: TGTGCCAGCACCAACCTGGGGGCGAACCGAGAGACCCAGTACTTC. This sequence encodes CASTNLGANRETQYF.

V and J are TRBV2 and TRBJ1-1; 8 nucleotides line up with TRBD1. In germline, CDR1 is SNHLY, CDR2 FYNNEI. CDR3 length equals 11 residues. The V segment lost 3 bases and the J segment 11 bases; nucleotides outside the gene matches: 2. The CDR3 loop reads CASSEDRAAFF. The CDR3 DNA is TGTGCCAGCAGTGAGGACAGGGCGGCTTTCTTT.

The V gene is TRBV27, the J gene TRBJ2-3, with 7 bases that match TRBD2. The CDR3 sequence is 14 residues long. The J segment lost 6 bases and the V segment lost 4 bases, leaving 7 bases of the junction unmatched. The germline CDR1 and CDR2 sequences are MNHEY and SMNVEV (reference sequence). The CDR3 DNA reads as TGTGCCAGCAGTTGGGGACTAACGGCGGATACGCAGTATTTT. It specifies CASSWGLTADTQYF.

This clone appeared a few times. For the CDR3, the DNA is TGCGCCAGCAGAGCCAATCTCGGACATGAGCAGTTCTTC. Its translation: CASRANLGHEQFF. The chain couples TRBV4-1 to TRBJ2-1, with D uncertain. V shed 6 bases and J shed 8 bases, with 14 bases lying between them. The CDR3 runs 13 residues. From germline, CDR1 is MGHRA and CDR2 YSYEKL.

The V and J genes are TRBV29-1 and TRBJ1-4, with D maybe TRBD1 (5 bases). Germline CDR1 is SQVTM and CDR2 is ANQGSEA. The V end lost 5 bases, the J end lost 2 bases, and 15 bases lay between the germline ends. The CDR3 spans 15 residues. CDR3 sequence reads: CSVRRGLSTNEKLFF. The DNA of the CDR3 is TGCAGCGTTAGGAGGGGCTTGTCGACTAATGAAAAACTGTTTTTT.

Only a few counts were recorded for this clone. The chain joins TRBV7-3 to TRBJ2-5, with D perhaps TRBD1 or TRBD2 (5 bases each). Trimming removed 5 bases at V and 7 bases at J, with 14 bases between. The CDR3 spans 13 residues. Per the germline V gene, CDR1 is SGHTA and CDR2 is FQGTGA. CDR3 coding DNA: TGTGCCAGCAGCCCTATGGATGGGGGGACCCAGTACTTC. It translates to CASSPMDGGTQYF. Full variable domain (missing parts from reference TRBV7-3 and TRBJ2-5): GAGVSQTPSNKVTEKGKYVELRCDPISGHTALYWYRQSLGQGPEFLIYFQGTGAADDSGLPNDRFFAVRPEGSVSTLKIQRTERGDSAVYLCASSPMDGGTQYFGPGTRLLVL.

This rearrangement joins TRBV5-1 to TRBJ2-3, with 8 bases identical to TRBD1. Per germline, CDR1 SGHRS and CDR2 YFSETQ. There are 12 residues in the CDR3. Trimming took 4 bases from V and 6 from J; bases not matched to a gene: 1. CDR3 bases: TGCGCCAGCAGCCAGGGGGCGGATACGCAGTATTTT. Its protein product is CASSQGADTQYF.

This clone was seen only a few times. V gene TRBV5-4 combines with J gene TRBJ1-2, with D perhaps matching TRBD1 (5 bases). This CDR3 contains 14 residues. The germline V and J ends were trimmed by 3 bases and 3 bases, with 12 bases remaining between them. Germline V gives CDR1 SGHNT, CDR2 YYREEE (reference sequence). This CDR3 reads CASSSPRGDYGYTF. In DNA, the CDR3 is TGTGCCAGCAGCTCCCCGAGGGGCGACTATGGCTACACCTTC.

This clone appeared a few times. The J gene is TRBJ2-1, the V gene TRBV6-5; 11 positions match TRBD2. Germline CDR1 and CDR2: MNHEY and SVGAGI. The length of the CDR3 is 13 residues. V lost 5 bases, J lost 12 bases, and 6 bases stayed unmatched. The CDR3 nucleotides are TGTGCCAGCAGTCGAAGTAGCGGGAGGGGGCAGTTCTTC. This translates into CASSRSSGRGQFF.

The chain recombines TRBV15 with TRBJ1-1; D call uncertain. In germline, CDR1 is LNHNV, CDR2 YYDKDF (reference sequence). The CDR3 contains 11 residues. The germline V and J ends were trimmed by 3 bases and 1 base, with 0 bases remaining between them. This CDR3 reads CATSRNTEAFF. CDR3 DNA sequence: TGTGCCACCAGCAGGAACACTGAAGCTTTCTTT.

This chain uses TRBV28 with TRBJ2-1, with 8 positions matching TRBD2. Unmatched junction bases numbered 14, after V lost 10 bases and J lost 0 bases. CDR1 is MDHEN and CDR2 is SYDVKM in the germline V gene. This CDR3 has 17 amino acids. The CDR3 loop reads CATTSPGGATSYNEQFF. The CDR3 nucleotides are TGTGCCACCACTTCGCCGGGAGGGGCCACCTCCTACAATGAGCAGTTCTTC.

This sequence joins TRBV28 and TRBJ1-1, with no clear D. This CDR3 has 12 amino acids. Trimming removed 6 bases at V and 4 bases at J, with 9 bases between. Per germline, CDR1 MDHEN and CDR2 SYDVKM. The DNA of the CDR3 is TGTGCCAGCAGCCGATGGACCACTGAAGCTTTCTTT. It translates to CASSRWTTEAFF.

The rearrangement joins TRBV29-1 to TRBJ2-7; D gene unclear. The CDR3 has 13 amino acids. Germline V gene lookup returns CDR1 SQVTM and CDR2 ANQGSEA. V lost 6 bases and J lost 3, with 15 bases in between. CDR3 nucleotide sequence: TGCAGCGTCGGCCGCCCACCCTTCTACGAGCAGTACTTC. It specifies CSVGRPPFYEQYF.

The chain carries TRBV2 and TRBJ1-2, with 8 positions matching TRBD1. Trimming cost V 2 bases and J 13 bases; bases outside gene matches: 6. The CDR3 is 12 amino acids. Looked up from germline, CDR1 is SNHLY and CDR2 is FYNNEI. CDR3 sequence: CASSETGQASTF. The CDR3 DNA reads as TGTGCCAGCAGTGAAACGGGACAGGCAAGCACCTTC.

The V and J genes are TRBV5-1 and TRBJ2-3, with D hard to call. Germline loops: CDR1 SGHRS, CDR2 YFSETQ. The CDR3 has 13 residues. Trimming cost V 3 bases and J 1 base, with 6 bases left between them. CDR3 coding DNA: TGCGCCAGCAGCTCCGGAGGCACAGATACGCAGTATTTT. Translating it yields CASSSGGTDTQYF.